This TCR beta chain was captured by sequencing in a study of Ad26.COV2.S vaccination and SARS-CoV-2 variants. Treatment of the sample: around 19 received Ad26.COV2.S at low or high dose, single or two shots; 5 received placebo; per-sample allocation not given. Following the first vaccine or placebo injection, samples were taken on day 63. CDR1 is MNHEY and CDR2 is SVGAGI in the germline V gene. CDR3 length: 13 residues. Trimming shortened V by 6 bases and J by 4 bases, and 12 bases separated the two germline ends. Profiled with immunoSEQ multiplex PCR; TCRdb holds only in-frame clones, not every one. The table shows about 400,000 clones, with 89% occurring only once.

The receptor was derived from a person aged 18 to 65 who received the Ad26.COV2.S COVID-19 vaccine or a placebo. The chain has TRBV6-5 and TRBJ1-1, with D maybe TRBD1 (6 bases). Sequences were derived from peripheral blood, sampled in a trial of Ad26.COV2.S vaccine versus placebo. CDR3 sequence reads: CASRPRTATEAFF. The CDR3 nucleotides read TGTGCCAGCAGACCTAGGACAGCCACTGAAGCTTTCTTT.